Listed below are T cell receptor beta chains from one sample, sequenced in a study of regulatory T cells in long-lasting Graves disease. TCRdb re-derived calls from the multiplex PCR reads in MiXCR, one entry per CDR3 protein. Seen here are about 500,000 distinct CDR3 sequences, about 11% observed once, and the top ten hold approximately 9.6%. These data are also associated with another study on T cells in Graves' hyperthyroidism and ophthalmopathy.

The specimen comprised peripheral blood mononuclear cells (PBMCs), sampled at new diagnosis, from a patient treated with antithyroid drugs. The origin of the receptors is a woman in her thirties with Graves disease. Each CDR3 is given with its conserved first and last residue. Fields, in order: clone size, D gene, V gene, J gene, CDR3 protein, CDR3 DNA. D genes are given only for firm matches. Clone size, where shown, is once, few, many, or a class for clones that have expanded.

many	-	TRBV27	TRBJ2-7	CASSLVGVDYEQYF	TGTGCCAGCAGTTTGGTGGGAGTAGACTACGAGCAGTACTTC
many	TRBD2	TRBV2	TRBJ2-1	CASLPFAGAEVNEQFF	TGTGCCAGCCTCCCCTTTGCGGGAGCTGAAGTCAATGAGCAGTTCTTC
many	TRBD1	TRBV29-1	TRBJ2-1	CSGHGTGANEQFF	TGCAGCGGCCACGGGACAGGGGCCAATGAGCAGTTCTTC
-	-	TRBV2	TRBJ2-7	CASSIGHDEQYF	TGTGCCAGCAGTATCGGACATGACGAGCAGTACTTC
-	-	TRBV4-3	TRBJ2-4	CASSQQPTVIAKNIQYF	TGCGCCAGCAGCCAACAACCGACAGTTATAGCCAAAAACATTCAGTACTTC
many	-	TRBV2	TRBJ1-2	CASSESSPGGYTF	TGTGCCAGCAGTGAAAGTAGTCCGGGCGGCTACACCTTC
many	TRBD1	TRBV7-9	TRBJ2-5	CASSSDRGHWETQYF	TGTGCCAGCAGCAGCGACAGGGGGCACTGGGAGACCCAGTACTTC
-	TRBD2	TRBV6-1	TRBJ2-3	CASTRLAGSTDTQYF	TGTGCCAGCACCAGACTAGCGGGCAGCACAGATACGCAGTATTTT
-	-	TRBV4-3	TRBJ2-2	CASSQDRQGINTGELFF	TGCGCCAGCAGCCAAGATCGCCAGGGGATTAACACCGGGGAGCTGTTTTTT
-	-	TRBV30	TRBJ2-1	CGWTQGPGNEQFF	TGTGGCTGGACCCAGGGACCCGGGAATGAGCAGTTCTTC
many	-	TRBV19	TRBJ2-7	CASSGDWAGNYEQYF	TGTGCCAGTAGCGGCGATTGGGCGGGTAACTACGAGCAGTACTTC
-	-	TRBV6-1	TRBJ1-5	CASRPRQQNQPQHF	TGTGCCAGCAGACCCAGACAGCAGAATCAGCCCCAGCATTTT
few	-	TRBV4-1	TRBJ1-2	CASSQGERYGYTF	TGCGCCAGCAGCCAAGGGGAGAGGTATGGCTACACCTTC
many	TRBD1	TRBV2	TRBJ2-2	CASSSQGAGPNTGELFF	TGTGCCAGCTCTTCCCAGGGGGCCGGGCCGAACACCGGGGAGCTGTTTTTT
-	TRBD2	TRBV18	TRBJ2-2	CASSPNSGSTGELFF	TGTGCCAGCTCACCCAACAGCGGGAGTACCGGGGAGCTGTTTTTT
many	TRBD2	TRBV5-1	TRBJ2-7	CASQPGGLAFYEQYF	TGCGCCAGCCAGCCTGGAGGACTAGCGTTTTACGAGCAGTACTTC
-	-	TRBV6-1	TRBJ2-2	CASSYGHDDGELFF	TGTGCCAGCAGCTATGGACATGACGACGGGGAGCTGTTTTTT
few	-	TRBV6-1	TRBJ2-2	CASRRTDKTGELFF	TGTGCCAGCAGGAGGACAGACAAGACCGGGGAGCTGTTTTTT
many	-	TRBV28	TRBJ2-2	CASRGQSNTGELFF	TGTGCCAGCAGGGGCCAATCCAACACCGGGGAGCTGTTTTTT
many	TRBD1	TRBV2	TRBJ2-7	CASRKTGGDSTYEQYF	TGTGCCAGCAGGAAGACAGGGGGGGACAGCACCTACGAGCAGTACTTC
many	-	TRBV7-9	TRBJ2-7	CASSLVGGTHEQYF	TGTGCCAGCAGCTTAGTCGGAGGTACCCACGAGCAGTACTTC
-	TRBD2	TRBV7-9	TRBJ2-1	CASSFPSTSGGPSYNEQFF	TGTGCCAGCAGCTTCCCTTCTACTAGCGGGGGCCCCTCCTACAATGAGCAGTTCTTC
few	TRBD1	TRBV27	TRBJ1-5	CASSSIQGSQPQHF	TGTGCCAGCAGTTCGATACAGGGGAGTCAGCCCCAGCATTTT
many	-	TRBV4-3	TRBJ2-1	CASSPRRDLGYNEQFF	TGCGCCAGCAGCCCAAGAAGGGACCTCGGCTACAATGAGCAGTTCTTC
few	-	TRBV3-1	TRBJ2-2	CASSQVVGPGELFF	TGTGCCAGCAGCCAAGTGGTGGGACCCGGGGAGCTGTTTTTT
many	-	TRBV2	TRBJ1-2	CASSGGGRYYGYTF	TGTGCCAGCAGTGGGGGCGGACGCTACTATGGCTACACCTTC
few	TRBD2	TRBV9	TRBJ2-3	CASSPPLAASTDTQYF	TGTGCCAGCAGCCCCCCACTAGCGGCTAGCACAGATACGCAGTATTTT
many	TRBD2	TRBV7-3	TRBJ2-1	CASSFSSGGYNEQFF	TGTGCCAGCAGCTTTTCTAGCGGGGGATACAATGAGCAGTTCTTC
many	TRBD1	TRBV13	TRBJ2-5	CASSKSVGGSQETQYF	TGTGCCAGCAGCAAAAGCGTAGGGGGCAGCCAAGAGACCCAGTACTTC
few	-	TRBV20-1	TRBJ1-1	CSASTALNTEAFF	TGCAGTGCCTCGACGGCCTTGAACACTGAAGCTTTCTTT
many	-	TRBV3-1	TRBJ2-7	CASSRPAVYEQYF	TGTGCCAGCAGCCGCCCCGCCGTCTACGAGCAGTACTTC
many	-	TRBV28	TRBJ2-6	CAIASSGANVLTF	TGTGCCATCGCTTCCTCTGGGGCCAACGTCCTGACTTTC
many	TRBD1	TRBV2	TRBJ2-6	CASSETGGARLGANVLTF	TGTGCCAGCAGTGAGACAGGGGGCGCACGGTTGGGGGCCAACGTCCTGACTTTC
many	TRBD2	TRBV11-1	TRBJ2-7	CASGRGDYEQYF	TGTGCCAGCGGACGGGGGGACTACGAGCAGTACTTC
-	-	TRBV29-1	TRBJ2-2	CREGLMPNTGELFF	TGCAGAGAAGGCCTGATGCCCAACACCGGGGAGCTGTTTTTT
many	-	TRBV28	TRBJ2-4	CASSFPLKEGVQNIQYF	TGTGCCAGCAGTTTTCCCCTCAAGGAAGGTGTGCAAAACATTCAGTACTTC
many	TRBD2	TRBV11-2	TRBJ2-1	CASSFPLSGRAYYNEQFF	TGTGCCAGCAGCTTCCCCCTTAGCGGGAGGGCCTACTACAATGAGCAGTTCTTC
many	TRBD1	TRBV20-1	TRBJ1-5	CSARDRGGNQPQHF	TGCAGTGCTAGGGACAGGGGAGGGAATCAGCCCCAGCATTTT
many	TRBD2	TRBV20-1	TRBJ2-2	CSASSGSLAGELFF	TGCAGTGCTTCGAGCGGGAGCCTGGCCGGGGAGCTGTTTTTT
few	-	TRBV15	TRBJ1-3	CATSRGPAARDTIYF	TGTGCCACCAGCAGAGGACCGGCAGCCAGAGACACCATATATTTT
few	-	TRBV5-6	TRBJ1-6	CASSYQPSGPLHF	TGTGCCAGCAGTTATCAACCGTCGGGACCCCTCCACTTT
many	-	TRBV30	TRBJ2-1	CAWTQGGSYNEQFF	TGTGCCTGGACCCAGGGAGGTTCCTACAATGAGCAGTTCTTC
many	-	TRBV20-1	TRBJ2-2	CSAIKAGFSTGELFF	TGCAGTGCTATTAAGGCGGGATTCAGCACCGGGGAGCTGTTTTTT
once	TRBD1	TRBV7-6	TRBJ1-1	CASSLGPGQGAWANTEAFF	TGTGCCAGCAGCTTAGGCCCGGGACAGGGGGCATGGGCGAACACTGAAGCTTTCTTT